This T cell receptor beta chain was observed in a study of Graves' ophthalmopathy and Graves' hyperthyroidism. TCR beta CDR3 regions were amplified from RNA transcripts. HTBI primers were used in a first-round RT-PCR, which preceded a second-round multiplex PCR. One entry per CDR3 protein results from TCRdb running MiXCR on the multiplex PCR reads. The sample shows some 750,000 distinct CDR3 sequences, around 40% of them seen only once. Study conclusions and caveats: Stable hyperthyroidism and ophthalmopathy were told apart by a 13-signature model, which achieved less than 90% sensitivity and roughly 76% specificity.

This clonotype came up a few times. The antigen is not known. A read error may produce the germline difference seen at one junction end. The sequencing input was peripheral blood. This receptor was identified in an adult man with Graves' ophthalmopathy.

The chain's CDR3 is CASSYGGRGYNSPLHF. CDR3 nucleotides: TGTGCCAGCAGTTACGGGGGGAGGGGGTATAATTCACCCCTCCACTTT. The chain combines TRBV10-3 with TRBJ1-6; maybe TRBD1 (6 bases). There are 16 residues in the CDR3. In germline, CDR1 is ENHRY, CDR2 SYGVKD.